One T cell receptor beta chain is described in this entry. Amplification of TCR beta CDR3 regions used RNA as the template. A set of HTBI primers served as the primers for a first-round RT-PCR of the TCR CDR3. TCRdb re-analysed the multiplex PCR reads in MiXCR, keeping a single row per CDR3 protein. This table has under 650,000 distinct CDR3 sequences, roughly 15% appearing once. The record originates from a study of T cells in Graves' hyperthyroidism and ophthalmopathy. The CDR3 spans 13 residues. V lost 4 bases to trimming and J lost 8 bases; unmatched junction nucleotides: 5. From germline, CDR1 is MGHRA and CDR2 YSYEKL. Researchers defined stable Graves' hyperthyroidism as no ophthalmopathy progression within 18 months. PBMCs were derived from approximately 10 ml fresh peripheral blood.

The J gene is TRBJ1-2, the V gene TRBV4-1; 9 nucleotides agree with TRBD1. The sample comprised blood. This TCR derives from a woman younger than 45 with Graves' hyperthyroidism. The CDR3 region has the DNA TGCGCCAGCAGCCCGGGACAGGGATTCGGCTACACCTTC. Residues: CASSPGQGFGYTF.